This record covers a single TCR beta chain. Its antigen is undetermined. The data were produced by immunoSEQ multiplex PCR, yet TCRdb's version contains in-frame clones alone and is incomplete. The repertoire consists of 90,000 to 130,000 clones, with around 90% occurring once and the leading ten covering over 6%. This record belongs to a study of T cell responses to AZD1222 COVID-19 vaccine. Study in general: Researchers grouped second doses given at about 4 or about 12 weeks into one pool. Whole-study findings and limits: After two AZD1222 doses, spike-specific TCR breadth and depth rose versus day 0. Nearly half of spike-specific TCRs reportedly target variant regions that are unmutated in the B.1.351 and B.1.1.7 variants. The donor group comprised mostly white British people and more females; the analysis possibly underestimated clonal diversity.

The CDR3 runs 14 residues. Germline lookup yields CDR1 MNHEY and CDR2 SVGAGI. V shed 8 bases and J 2 bases; nucleotides not matched to a gene: 8. The sample here was peripheral blood, taken on day 0 of AZD1222 vaccination. The rearrangement uses TRBV6-5 and TRBJ2-7; 8 nucleotides line up with TRBD1. The receptor's source is an adult in good health. The CDR3 loop reads CASVKRTGPYEQYF. The DNA of the CDR3 is TGTGCCAGCGTAAAAAGGACAGGGCCCTACGAGCAGTACTTC.